The 24 T cell receptor beta chains below were found in one sample sequenced in a study of blood T cell repertoires in COVID-19. The data were produced by immunoSEQ multiplex PCR, yet TCRdb's version contains in-frame clones alone and is incomplete. The data show some 220,000 clones, about nine tenths seen once. The specimen was PBMCs or T cells enriched from blood (not recorded which). These receptors were obtained from a woman in her forties or fifties in a cohort exposed to, infected with or recovered from COVID-19 (not recorded which).

The V and J genes are TRBV5-1 and TRBJ2-3, with D possibly matching TRBD1 (6 bases). This CDR3 contains 14 residues. Trimming left V 4 bases short and J 2 bases short, with 11 bases between. Germline V gene data show CDR1 as SGHRS and CDR2 as YFSETQ. CDR3 coding DNA: TGCGCCAGCAGCCTTGGGACATACACAGATACGCAGTATTTT. It yields the protein CASSLGTYTDTQYF.

In its sample, this clone was seen a few times. This chain joins TRBV5-1 and TRBJ1-1; TRBD1 is a possible D gene (6 bases). CDR1 is SGHRS, CDR2 YFSETQ, per germline. V lost 4 bases and J 11 bases, leaving 21 bases between the germline ends. This CDR3 has 14 residues. The CDR3 loop reads CASSPGGGQEGAFF. The CDR3 bases are TGCGCCAGCAGCCCCGGCGGGGGGCAGGAGGGTGCTTTCTTT.

The V and J genes are TRBV15 and TRBJ1-1, with D unclear. The CDR3 is 13 residues long. Trimming stripped 8 bases from V and 3 bases from J, with 13 bases between. Germline V lookup: CDR1 LNHNV, CDR2 YYDKDF (reference sequence). The CDR3, as DNA: TGTGCCACCGCCATCGGGATGGACACTGAAGCTTTCTTT. Protein: CATAIGMDTEAFF.

This chain joins TRBV28 and TRBJ1-2; D not resolved. The CDR3 loop spans 12 amino acids. V shed 8 bases and J shed 0 bases, with 7 bases lying between them. Looked up from germline, CDR1 is MDHEN and CDR2 is SYDVKM. The CDR3 coding sequence is TGTGCCAGCCGGAGAACTAACTATGGCTACACCTTC. Its protein is CASRRTNYGYTF.

The CDR3 nucleotides are TGTGCCAGCAGCCAAGCCGCCCGGACAGGCCTAAGTCAGCCCCAGCATTTT. It is translated as CASSQAARTGLSQPQHF. The chain uses TRBV4-2 and TRBJ1-5, with TRBD1 matching 7 bases. V was pared by 1 base and J by 6 bases, with 12 bases of the junction left unmatched. This CDR3 is 17 amino acids long. CDR1 and CDR2 from the germline V gene are LGHNA and YNFKEQ.

The rearrangement links TRBV7-3 to TRBJ2-1; possibly TRBD2 for D (7 bases). Germline CDR1 and CDR2: SGHTA and FQGTGA. The CDR3 loop spans 14 amino acids. Trimming left V 5 bases short and J 6 bases short, with 14 bases between. Here the CDR3 DNA reads TGTGCCAGCAGCCGCGCGGGGGCCCTCAATGAGCAGTTCTTC. This translates into CASSRAGALNEQFF.

This clone came up once. V is TRBV4-1 and J is TRBJ2-5; the match to TRBD1 covers 9 bases. From germline, CDR1 is MGHRA and CDR2 YSYEKL. The CDR3 extends over 16 amino acids. V was pared by 0 bases and J by 4 bases, with 6 bases of the junction left unmatched. The CDR3 bases are TGCGCCAGCAGCCAAGATGGGACAGGGTATACAGAGACCCAGTACTTC. Its protein is CASSQDGTGYTETQYF.

The chain combines TRBV27 with TRBJ2-3, with unresolved D. Germline V gene lookup returns CDR1 MNHEY and CDR2 SMNVEV (reference sequence). Between the trimmed V and J ends, which lost 3 bases and 4 bases, there was a span of 11 bases. There are 14 residues in the CDR3. The CDR3 loop reads CASSLGQLADTQYF. DNA of the CDR3: TGTGCCAGCAGTTTGGGCCAGCTGGCAGATACGCAGTATTTT.

V and J are TRBV19 and TRBJ1-2; 7 bases line up with TRBD1. The CDR3 runs to 17 residues. Germline trimming cut 6 bases from V and 4 bases from J; bases unmatched to any gene: 17. Germline values: CDR1 LNHDA, CDR2 SQIVND (reference sequence). The DNA for the CDR3 is TGTGCCAGTAGCGACGGGGATCCGACAGGGCCCCGCTATGGCTACACCTTC. It specifies CASSDGDPTGPRYGYTF. Full variable domain (rest looked up from reference TRBV19 and TRBJ1-2): DGGITQSPKYLFRKEGQNVTLSCEQNLNHDAMYWYRQDPGQGLRLIYYSQIVNDFQKGDIAEGYSVSREKKESFPLTVTSAQKNPTAFYLCASSDGDPTGPRYGYTFGSGTRLTVV.

This clone was observed once. V and J are TRBV11-1 and TRBJ2-1; TRBD1 might be the D (5 bases). Trimming shortened V by 5 bases and J by 9 bases, and 17 bases separated the two germline ends. The CDR3 runs 14 residues. The germline gives CDR1 SGHAT, CDR2 FQDESV (reference sequence). The CDR3 DNA follows: TGTGCCAGCAGCCTGGGTGGACACCAGGGTGAGCAGTTCTTC. Its translation is CASSLGGHQGEQFF.

The rearrangement links TRBV28 to TRBJ1-2; D ambiguous. The V gene lost 5 bases and the J gene lost 4 bases, with 11 bases spanning the gap. The germline gives CDR1 MDHEN, CDR2 SYDVKM. The CDR3 has 13 residues. CDR3 DNA sequence: TGTGCCAGCAGTACCCCCAGAGGCTATGGCTACACCTTC. It encodes CASSTPRGYGYTF.

In this sample, this clone turned up once. Other DNA sequences within the sample encode an identical CDR3. J is TRBJ2-7 and V is TRBV18; 9 bases are a match to TRBD1. The CDR3 totals 14 residues. With V trimmed by 3 bases and J by 3 bases, 3 bases remained unmatched. Germline loops: CDR1 KGHSH, CDR2 LQKENI. CDR3 in amino acids: CASSPTGQGYEQYF. As DNA, the CDR3 is TGTGCCAGCTCACCTACGGGACAGGGCTACGAGCAGTACTTC. Drawing the rest from reference TRBV18 and TRBJ2-7, the complete variable domain is NAGVMQNPRHLVRRRGQEARLRCSPMKGHSHVYWYRQLPEEGLKFMVYLQKENIIDESGMPKERFSAEFPKEGPSILRIQQVVRGDSAAYFCASSPTGQGYEQYFGPGTRLTVT.

The rearrangement links TRBV6-6 to TRBJ2-3, with no clear D. Germline CDR1 reads MNHNY; CDR2 reads SVGAGI (reference sequence). V lost 0 bases and J 4 bases, leaving 8 bases between the germline ends. CDR3 length equals 14 residues. The CDR3 DNA follows: TGTGCCAGCAGTTACTCGGGCAGACCAGATACGCAGTATTTT. Translation gives CASSYSGRPDTQYF.

The CDR3, as DNA: TGCAGCGTAGGTGGGGTTGCCGGGACTAGCTCTAACACCGGGGAGCTGTTTTTT. It specifies CSVGGVAGTSSNTGELFF. The V gene is TRBV29-1, the J gene TRBJ2-2; 9 bases line up with TRBD2. This CDR3 region has 18 residues. CDR1 is SQVTM, CDR2 ANQGSEA, per germline. After removal of 6 bases from V and 2 bases from J, the junction contained 16 bases not matched to a gene.

This chain uses TRBV3-1 (or the pseudogene TRBV3-2) with TRBJ2-7, with TRBD2 as a possible D gene (6 bases). The CDR3 loop spans 15 amino acids. V lost 6 bases, J lost 3 bases, and 18 bases lay in between. CDR1 and CDR2 from the germline V gene are LGHDT and YNNKEL (reference sequence). The CDR3 loop is CASRGLSGFLYEQYF. CDR3 sequence (DNA): TGTGCCAGCAGGGGGCTAAGCGGGTTCCTCTACGAGCAGTACTTC.

This chain connects TRBV27 to TRBJ2-2; D ambiguous. Trimming removed 3 bases at V and 3 bases at J, with 5 bases between. The germline V gene encodes CDR1 MNHEY and CDR2 SMNVEV (reference sequence). The CDR3 has 13 amino acids. The CDR3 protein is CASSFLYTGELFF. In DNA, the CDR3 is TGTGCCAGCAGTTTTCTTTACACCGGGGAGCTGTTTTTT.

This chain uses TRBV7-3 with TRBJ2-1, with D perhaps TRBD2 (7 bases). Trimming stripped 1 base from V and 9 bases from J, with 10 bases between. This CDR3 is 13 amino acids long. Per germline, CDR1 SGHTA and CDR2 FQGTGA. CDR3: CASSLKRGAEQFF. CDR3 in DNA: TGTGCCAGCAGCTTAAAACGGGGGGCTGAGCAGTTCTTC.

V gene TRBV7-9 combines with J gene TRBJ1-5, with 7 positions matching TRBD1. Losses at the gene ends were 4 bases for V and 3 bases for J; bases not matched to a gene: 3. The CDR3 is 14 residues long. From germline, CDR1 is SEHNR and CDR2 FQNEAQ (reference sequence). In nucleotides, the CDR3 is TGTGCCAGCAGCTACGACAGGGCCAATCAGCCCCAGCATTTT. Encoded protein: CASSYDRANQPQHF.

J is TRBJ1-1 and V is TRBV5-4; 9 bases fit TRBD1. Unmatched junction bases numbered 3, after V lost 0 bases and J lost 3 bases. The CDR3 contains 15 residues. In germline, CDR1 is SGHNT, CDR2 YYREEE (reference sequence). The CDR3 DNA is TGTGCCAGCAGCTTGGGATGGGACAGGGACACTGAAGCTTTCTTT. Its translation is CASSLGWDRDTEAFF.

V is TRBV28 and J is TRBJ2-7; 7 positions match TRBD1. The CDR3 sequence is 11 residues long. V lost 8 bases, J lost 7 bases, and 5 bases stayed unmatched. The germline gives CDR1 MDHEN, CDR2 SYDVKM. The CDR3 protein is CASLDRIEQYF. CDR3 bases: TGTGCCAGCCTGGACAGGATTGAGCAGTACTTC.

This chain connects TRBV4-3 to TRBJ1-4, with 7 bases lining up with TRBD1. CDR3 length: 18 amino acids. The germline CDR1 and CDR2 sequences are LGHNA and YSLEER. Trimming took 0 bases from V and 4 from J; bases not matched to a gene: 11. DNA for the CDR3: TGCGCCAGCAGCCAAGAATCTATCGCCGGGACAGTTAATGAAAAACTGTTTTTT. Amino acid sequence: CASSQESIAGTVNEKLFF.

The chain employs TRBV9 and TRBJ2-1; D perhaps matches TRBD2 (6 bases). The germline CDR1 and CDR2 sequences are SGDLS and YYNGEE. The CDR3 has 14 residues. V was clipped by 4 bases and J by 4 bases, with 12 bases between them. CDR3 residues: CASSPPGRYNEQFF. The CDR3 nucleotides are TGTGCCAGCAGCCCCCCGGGGAGGTACAATGAGCAGTTCTTC.

V gene TRBV7-2 combines with J gene TRBJ2-7; no clear D. Germline V gene sequence: CDR1 SGHTA, CDR2 FQGNSA. Trimming shortened V by 5 bases and J by 7 bases, and 12 bases separated the two germline ends. CDR3 length equals 12 residues. CDR3 residues: CASSPGAREQYF. CDR3 nucleotides: TGTGCCAGCAGCCCCGGAGCTCGAGAGCAGTACTTC.

V usage is TRBV6-1 and J usage is TRBJ2-5; D is unresolved. The CDR3 covers 16 residues. Trimming removed 0 bases from V and 0 bases from J, with 11 bases in between. The germline V gene has CDR1 MNHNS and CDR2 SASEGT. CDR3 in amino acids: CASSEARRSNQETQYF. CDR3 DNA: TGTGCCAGCAGTGAAGCGCGTCGTAGCAACCAAGAGACCCAGTACTTC.